This record looks at one TCR beta chain sequence and its context. Its antigen is not known. These data originate in a study of human T cells and chemical hapten exposure. Study-level points and caveats: The study found that PT1 expanded TCR counts correlated positively with patch test score.

Time point in this sample: patch test 2, 6 weeks after DPC sensitization. This sample's treatment: therapeutic diphenylcyclopropenone sensitization with weekly scalp DPC. TCRdb reprocessed the RACE reads with MiXCR, giving one entry per CDR3 protein. The sample has 330,000 or so distinct CDR3 sequences; under 6.5% are singletons. This CDR3 has 13 amino acids. CDR1 KGHDR and CDR2 SFDVKD come from the germline V gene. V dropped 9 bases and J dropped 7 bases, with 18 bases sitting between them. The receptor's source is a woman under 30 with alopecia areata. Some clones in this sample may be carry-over from other donors' samples. Sample: whole blood, taken in connection with sensitization to the hapten diphenylcyclopropenone (DPC). The V gene is TRBV24-1, the J gene TRBJ2-7; no firm D call. CDR3 DNA sequence: TGTGCCACCGGACCGGACGGACGTCGGGAGCAGTACTTC. Encoded protein: CATGPDGRREQYF.